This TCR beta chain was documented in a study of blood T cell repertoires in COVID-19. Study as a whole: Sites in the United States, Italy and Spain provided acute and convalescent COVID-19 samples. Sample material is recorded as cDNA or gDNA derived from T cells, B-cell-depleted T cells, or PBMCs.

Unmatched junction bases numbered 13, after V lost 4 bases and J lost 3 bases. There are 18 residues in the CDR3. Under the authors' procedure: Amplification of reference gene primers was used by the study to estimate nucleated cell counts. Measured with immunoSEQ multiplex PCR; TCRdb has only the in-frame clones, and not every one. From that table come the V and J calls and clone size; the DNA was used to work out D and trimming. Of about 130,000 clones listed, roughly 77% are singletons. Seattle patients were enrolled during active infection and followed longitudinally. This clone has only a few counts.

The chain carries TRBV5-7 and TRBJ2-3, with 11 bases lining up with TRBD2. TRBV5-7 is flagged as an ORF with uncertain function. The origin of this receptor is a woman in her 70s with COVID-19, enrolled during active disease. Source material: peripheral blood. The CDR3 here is CASSPPVPLAGATDTQYF. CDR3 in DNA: TGTGCCAGCAGCCCGCCTGTCCCACTAGCGGGGGCTACAGATACGCAGTATTTT.